These 29 T cell receptor beta chains were sequenced from one sample in a study of T cell responses to AZD1222 COVID-19 vaccine. Only in-frame clones appear in the TCRdb table, and some are missing; sequencing was by immunoSEQ multiplex PCR. The repertoire holds roughly 60,000 clones, roughly 80% seen once, with roughly 4% in the top ten. Source: peripheral blood, taken 28 days after the second AZD1222 dose. All receptors come from an adult who received the AZD1222 COVID-19 vaccine.

The rearrangement joins TRBV11-2 to TRBJ2-2; D is unclear. V was cut by 3 bases and J by 2 bases, with 4 bases left in between. There are 13 residues in the CDR3. Per the germline V gene, CDR1 is SGHAT and CDR2 is FQNNGV. The CDR3 region is CASSFENTGELFF. CDR3 DNA sequence: TGTGCCAGCAGCTTTGAAAACACCGGGGAGCTGTTTTTT.

The chain carries TRBV30 and TRBJ2-1, with D perhaps TRBD2 (6 bases). The CDR3 is 15 residues long. Germline V gene lookup returns CDR1 GTSNPN and CDR2 SVGIG (reference sequence). The germline V and J ends were trimmed by 0 bases and 4 bases, with 13 bases remaining between them. DNA for the CDR3: TGTGCCTGGAGTGTAATGGCGGGATATTACAATGAGCAGTTCTTC. Translating it yields CAWSVMAGYYNEQFF.

In this sample, this clone turned up a few times. The J gene is TRBJ1-1, the V gene TRBV6-5; 10 positions agree with TRBD1. Germline V gene data show CDR1 as MNHEY and CDR2 as SVGAGI. The CDR3 is made up of 14 amino acids. J was trimmed by 2 bases and V by 7 bases; bases with no gene match: 4. The CDR3 spells CASNDRGLNTEAFF. The CDR3 DNA sequence: TGTGCCAGCAACGACAGGGGGCTCAACACTGAAGCTTTCTTT.

The chain joins TRBV10-2 to TRBJ1-2, with D hard to call. Germline V lookup: CDR1 WSHSY, CDR2 SAAADI. The CDR3 consists of 14 residues. V was pared by 3 bases and J by 4 bases, with 12 bases between. The CDR3 region is CASSDQAITYGYTF. As DNA, the CDR3 is TGCGCCAGCAGTGACCAGGCTATAACCTATGGCTACACCTTC.

This CDR3 reads CASSDPPGATYEQYF. The DNA of the CDR3 is TGTGCCAGTAGCGATCCTCCGGGGGCCACCTACGAGCAGTACTTC. The chain recombines TRBV19 with TRBJ2-7; D is possibly TRBD1 or TRBD2 (6 bases each). The CDR3 sequence is 15 residues long. V was cut by 6 bases and J by 2 bases, with 17 bases left in between. CDR1 LNHDA and CDR2 SQIVND come from the germline V gene (reference sequence).

The chain is built from TRBV3-1 (or the pseudogene TRBV3-2) and TRBJ2-2; 11 nucleotides agree with TRBD2. The CDR3 is 15 residues long. V dropped 4 bases and J dropped 6; count of bases not matched to a gene: 4. Germline V gene sequence: CDR1 LGHDT, CDR2 YNNKEL (reference sequence). CDR3 sequence (DNA): TGTGCCAGCAGCCGGCTAGCGGGGGGCGCCGGGGAGCTGTTTTTT. Its translation: CASSRLAGGAGELFF.

The sample holds a few counts of this clone. CDR3 region: CSVLGQGAVDRGYTF. CDR3 DNA sequence: TGCAGCGTTTTAGGACAGGGGGCCGTTGATCGCGGCTACACCTTC. The chain uses TRBV29-1 and TRBJ1-2, with 11 bases that match TRBD1. The CDR3 totals 15 residues. V was pared by 5 bases and J by 8 bases, with 13 bases of the junction left unmatched. Per germline, CDR1 SQVTM and CDR2 ANQGSEA.

V and J are TRBV6-5 and TRBJ2-7; 11 positions agree with TRBD1. CDR1 and CDR2 (germline): MNHEY, SVGAGI. The J segment lost 1 base and the V segment lost 6 bases, leaving 5 bases of the junction unmatched. The CDR3 runs to 15 residues. The CDR3: CASRPGQGASYEQYF. The CDR3 DNA reads as TGTGCCAGCAGGCCCGGACAGGGGGCATCCTACGAGCAGTACTTC.

V gene TRBV25-1 combines with J gene TRBJ2-3, with a weak D call TRBD1 (6 bases). This CDR3 has 13 amino acids. Germline V gives CDR1 MGHDK, CDR2 SYGVNS. The germline V and J ends were trimmed by 4 bases and 8 bases, with 13 bases remaining between them. The CDR3: CASSGDRLGTQYF. CDR3 DNA: TGTGCCAGCAGTGGTGACAGGTTGGGTACGCAGTATTTT.

The V and J genes are TRBV24-1 and TRBJ2-1; D possibly corresponds to TRBD2 (5 bases). This CDR3 comprises 16 residues. V gave up 4 bases and J gave up 4 bases, with 16 bases separating them. The germline V gene has CDR1 KGHDR and CDR2 SFDVKD. The CDR3 here is CATSDDYSWGYNEQFF. CDR3 bases: TGTGCCACCAGTGACGACTACTCTTGGGGTTACAATGAGCAGTTCTTC.

This clone was detected a few times. The chain carries TRBV5-4 and TRBJ2-7; D is ambiguous. CDR1 is SGHNT and CDR2 is YYREEE in the germline V gene (reference sequence). The CDR3 loop spans 14 amino acids. The V and J ends lost 1 base and 7 bases respectively, with 15 bases between them. DNA of the CDR3: TGTGCCAGCAGCTTGTCCACTACAATACGGGAGCAGTACTTC. Translated, it gives CASSLSTTIREQYF.

J is TRBJ1-5 and V is TRBV19; D possibly corresponds to TRBD1 (6 bases). Germline V gives CDR1 LNHDA, CDR2 SQIVND (reference sequence). CDR3 size: 12 residues. V lost 5 bases to trimming and J lost 7 bases, with 9 bases between them. CDR3 sequence (DNA): TGTGCCAGTAGTCAGGGGCTCCAGCCCCAGCATTTT. Amino acid sequence: CASSQGLQPQHF.

This chain joins TRBV15 and TRBJ1-3; weak D call: TRBD1 (6 bases). Germline values: CDR1 LNHNV, CDR2 YYDKDF (reference sequence). V dropped 9 bases and J dropped 0 bases, with 9 bases sitting between them. The CDR3 is made up of 13 amino acids. The CDR3 region is CATTTGSGNTIYF. Here the CDR3 DNA reads TGTGCCACAACGACAGGCTCTGGAAACACCATATATTTT.

The V gene is TRBV29-1, the J gene TRBJ2-6, with D unresolved. From germline, CDR1 is SQVTM and CDR2 ANQGSEA. The CDR3 has 14 residues. The V end was cut by 4 bases, the J end by 0 bases, with 7 bases between. CDR3 amino acids: CSVGSSSGANVLTF. CDR3 sequence (DNA): TGCAGCGTTGGTTCTTCCTCTGGGGCCAACGTCCTGACTTTC.

The gene calls are TRBV21-1 and TRBJ1-1; the D call of TRBD1 is as the table states it, not checked on the DNA. TRBV21-1 has pseudogene status. The CDR3 is 15 residues long. Here the CDR3 DNA reads TGTGCCAGCGGGGGGACAGGGGGCAGGAACACTGAAGCTTTCTTT. This translates into CASGGTGGRNTEAFF.

This chain links TRBV10-1 with TRBJ2-1; 10 bases are a match to TRBD2. The CDR3 is made up of 16 amino acids. J gave up 2 bases and V 0 bases, and 1 base lay outside the gene matches. Germline loops: CDR1 WNHNN, CDR2 SYGVQD (reference sequence). The CDR3 DNA sequence: TGCGCCAGCAGTGAGTCGCTAGCGGGGGCCTACAATGAGCAGTTCTTC. It translates to CASSESLAGAYNEQFF.

The chain combines TRBV6-1 with TRBJ2-7; 10 nucleotides align to TRBD1. J gave up 3 bases and V 4 bases, and 12 bases lay outside the gene matches. Germline values: CDR1 MNHNS, CDR2 SASEGT. The length of the CDR3 is 17 residues. The CDR3 spells CASSAKGGQGTFYEQYF. In DNA, the CDR3 is TGTGCCAGCAGTGCCAAGGGGGGACAGGGGACCTTCTACGAGCAGTACTTC.

The V gene is TRBV10-3, the J gene TRBJ2-5; D is ambiguous. The CDR3 contains 14 residues. Germline V gene lookup returns CDR1 ENHRY and CDR2 SYGVKD. The V gene lost 10 bases and the J gene lost 1 base, with 16 bases spanning the gap. In DNA, the CDR3 is TGTGCCACAGGACCCAACCCCTCCCAAGAGACCCAGTACTTC. Protein product: CATGPNPSQETQYF.

The chain is built from TRBV30 and TRBJ1-5; perhaps TRBD1 as D (6 bases). V dropped 0 bases and J dropped 6 bases, with 9 bases sitting between them. The germline V gene encodes CDR1 GTSNPN and CDR2 SVGIG (reference sequence). This CDR3 region has 13 residues. The CDR3 spells CAWSVQGGQPQHF. The CDR3 DNA reads TGTGCCTGGAGTGTACAAGGGGGTCAGCCCCAGCATTTT.

This chain connects TRBV5-5 to TRBJ2-7; D may match TRBD1 or TRBD2 (5 bases each). Germline V gene lookup returns CDR1 SGHKS and CDR2 YYEKEE (reference sequence). This CDR3 is built from 16 residues. Trimming removed 1 base from V and 4 bases from J, with 18 bases in between. The chain's CDR3 is CASSLSGGQGVYEQYF. CDR3 DNA: TGTGCCAGCAGCTTGAGCGGCGGGCAGGGAGTATACGAGCAGTACTTC.

The chain is built from TRBV19 and TRBJ2-2, with D tentatively TRBD2 (5 bases). The CDR3 has 16 residues. V was shortened by 0 bases and J by 3 bases, with 11 bases between the two germline ends. The germline gives CDR1 LNHDA, CDR2 SQIVND (reference sequence). CDR3 nucleotide sequence: TGTGCCAGTAGTATAGAGGCCGGGGTAGACACCGGGGAGCTGTTTTTT. Encoded protein: CASSIEAGVDTGELFF. The full variable domain, its missing parts supplied by reference TRBV19 and TRBJ2-2, is DGGITQSPKYLFRKEGQNVTLSCEQNLNHDAMYWYRQDPGQGLRLIYYSQIVNDFQKGDIAEGYSVSREKKESFPLTVTSAQKNPTAFYLCASSIEAGVDTGELFFGEGSRLTVL.

This chain connects TRBV6-5 to TRBJ1-3; D unclear. The CDR3 runs 15 residues. The germline V gene has CDR1 MNHEY and CDR2 SVGAGI. Trimming cost V 7 bases and J 0 bases, with 13 bases left between them. The CDR3 sequence: CASISHLDSGNTIYF. The CDR3 DNA reads as TGTGCCAGCATCTCACACCTCGACTCTGGAAACACCATATATTTT.

This chain uses TRBV3-1 (or the pseudogene TRBV3-2) with TRBJ1-2; no reliable D call. Germline lookup yields CDR1 LGHDT and CDR2 YNNKEL (reference sequence). The CDR3 extends over 18 amino acids. V lost 0 bases to trimming and J lost 5 bases, with 22 bases between them. The CDR3 loop is CASSQEGGAGREKYGYTF. The CDR3 DNA reads as TGTGCCAGCAGCCAAGAAGGAGGTGCCGGAAGGGAAAAATATGGCTACACCTTC.

The chain couples TRBV28 to TRBJ1-3; D gene uncertain. Trimming pared 6 bases from V and 4 bases from J, leaving 10 bases between. The CDR3 extends over 13 amino acids. Germline-derived CDR1 and CDR2 are MDHEN and SYDVKM. The CDR3 region has the DNA TGTGCCAGCAGCCTGACGTTCGGAAACACCATATATTTT. Amino acids: CASSLTFGNTIYF.

The chain employs TRBV2 and TRBJ2-5, with TRBD1 as a possible D gene (5 bases). The CDR3 has 12 residues. Germline CDR1 and CDR2: SNHLY and FYNNEI. V lost 5 bases and J 4 bases, leaving 8 bases between the germline ends. The CDR3 sequence: CASSIGVETQYF. The CDR3 DNA sequence: TGTGCCAGCAGTATAGGGGTAGAGACCCAGTACTTC.

V is TRBV24-1 and J is TRBJ2-1, with unresolved D. V lost 3 bases and J 8 bases, leaving 13 bases between the germline ends. The CDR3 loop spans 14 amino acids. The germline V gene encodes CDR1 KGHDR and CDR2 SFDVKD. The CDR3 is CATSDRDPQDEQFF. The CDR3 nucleotides are TGTGCCACCAGTGATAGGGATCCCCAGGATGAGCAGTTCTTC.

The chain couples TRBV6-2 or TRBV6-3 to TRBJ1-5; D uncertain. The CDR3 length is 14 residues. Per germline, CDR1 MNHEY and CDR2 SVGEGT. Between the trimmed V and J ends, which lost 2 bases and 7 bases, there was a span of 12 bases. The DNA for the CDR3 is TGTGCCAGCAGTTACACGAACTTGGTACAGCCCCAGCATTTT. Protein: CASSYTNLVQPQHF.

The V and J genes are TRBV6-5 and TRBJ1-4; a weak D match, TRBD1 (6 bases). The CDR3 is 15 residues long. Germline V gene data show CDR1 as MNHEY and CDR2 as SVGAGI. V lost 5 bases and J 2 bases, leaving 12 bases between the germline ends. The CDR3 nucleotides read TGTGCCAGCAGTCCTAACCAGGGGACTAATGAAAAACTGTTTTTT. Protein sequence: CASSPNQGTNEKLFF.

The chain recombines TRBV9 with TRBJ2-7; D is perhaps TRBD1 (5 bases). The CDR3 has 15 amino acids. Between the trimmed V and J ends, which lost 0 bases and 7 bases, there was a span of 17 bases. The germline CDR1 and CDR2 sequences are SGDLS and YYNGEE. CDR3 region: CASSVDTGPWGEQYF. The CDR3 nucleotides are TGTGCCAGCAGCGTAGATACAGGCCCTTGGGGTGAGCAGTACTTC. Complete variable domain (other parts from reference TRBV9 and TRBJ2-7): DSGVTQTPKHLITATGQRVTLRCSPRSGDLSVYWYQQSLDQGLQFLIQYYNGEERAKGNILERFSAQQFPDLHSELNLSSLELGDSALYFCASSVDTGPWGEQYFGPGTRLTVT.